The 27 T cell receptor beta chains reported below all come from one sample, sequenced in a study of shared clonotypes between healthy human individuals. Using immunoSEQ multiplex PCR, the repertoire was profiled, and TCRdb retains in-frame clones only, with some absent. The sample lists about 480,000 clones, 79% occurring once. The sequencing sample was made of PBMCs. The receptors come from a woman in her thirties or forties in good health. Some clones in this sample may be carry-over from other donors' samples.

This clone was seen many times. The chain combines TRBV7-9 with TRBJ2-1; a possible D gene is TRBD2 (6 bases). There are 14 residues in the CDR3. The ends were cut back, 2 bases at V and 5 bases at J, with 10 bases in the middle. The germline V gene has CDR1 SEHNR and CDR2 FQNEAQ (reference sequence). CDR3 nucleotides: TGTGCCAGCAGCTTACTAGCGACCCACAATGAGCAGTTCTTC. Residues: CASSLLATHNEQFF.

This clone is a singleton in its sample. The rearrangement links TRBV6-6 to TRBJ1-5; D is unclear. The germline V gene has CDR1 MNHNY and CDR2 SVGAGI (reference sequence). This CDR3 has 13 amino acids. Trimming left V 4 bases short and J 5 bases short, with 9 bases between. The CDR3 coding sequence is TGTGCCAGCAGTTCCGGGCGGGATCAGCCCCAGCATTTT. It is translated as CASSSGRDQPQHF.

This clone was recorded once. The chain couples TRBV19 to TRBJ2-1, with D possibly matching TRBD2 (6 bases). Deletions cut 3 bases from V and 4 bases from J, with 13 bases between. CDR3 size: 15 residues. Germline V gene sequence: CDR1 LNHDA, CDR2 SQIVND (reference sequence). CDR3 in amino acids: CASSIWLAIYNEQFF. CDR3 bases: TGTGCCAGTAGTATCTGGCTAGCGATATACAATGAGCAGTTCTTC.

The chain employs TRBV9 and TRBJ2-7, with 7 nucleotides matching TRBD2. V shed 0 bases and J 2 bases; nucleotides not matched to a gene: 2. This CDR3 spans 14 amino acids. Looked up from germline, CDR1 is SGDLS and CDR2 is YYNGEE. The CDR3 DNA reads TGTGCCAGCAGCGTAGCTAGCGGAACCTACGAGCAGTACTTC. It is translated as CASSVASGTYEQYF.

This clone was seen just once. V gene TRBV5-1 combines with J gene TRBJ2-7; 7 bases are shared with TRBD2. The trim removed 0 bases at V and 0 bases at J, leaving 6 bases unmatched. The CDR3 is 16 residues long. The germline V gene encodes CDR1 SGHRS and CDR2 YFSETQ. This CDR3 is CASSLGLAAISYEQYF. DNA for the CDR3: TGCGCCAGCAGCTTGGGGCTAGCGGCAATCTCCTACGAGCAGTACTTC.

The J gene is TRBJ2-7, the V gene TRBV7-9, with 12 bases that match TRBD2. Trimming removed 5 bases from V and 3 bases from J; junction bases left unmatched: 8. The CDR3 totals 16 residues. Germline CDR1 reads SEHNR; CDR2 reads FQNEAQ (reference sequence). CDR3 sequence reads: CASSRTGTSGFYEQYF. Written as DNA, the CDR3 is TGTGCCAGCAGCAGAACCGGGACTAGCGGGTTCTACGAGCAGTACTTC.

The chain couples TRBV19 to TRBJ2-4, with 7 bases fitting TRBD1. The CDR3 loop spans 12 amino acids. CDR1 is LNHDA, CDR2 SQIVND, per germline (reference sequence). V lost 4 bases to trimming and J lost 9 bases; unmatched junction nucleotides: 3. This CDR3 is CASSTGGSIQYF. CDR3 coding DNA: TGTGCCAGTAGTACAGGGGGTAGCATTCAGTACTTC.

J is TRBJ1-2 and V is TRBV27; 8 positions agree with TRBD1. The CDR3 covers 17 residues. The germline gives CDR1 MNHEY, CDR2 SMNVEV (reference sequence). The V segment lost 4 bases and the J segment 8 bases; nucleotides outside the gene matches: 18. CDR3 amino acids: CASSSAFFRTGIWGYTF. The CDR3 DNA is TGTGCCAGCAGTTCCGCATTTTTTAGGACAGGGATATGGGGCTACACCTTC.

Note on this clone: An end of the junction differs from the germline gene, which may be a read error. The rearrangement links TRBV5-1 to TRBJ2-3; 10 nucleotides line up with TRBD1. Germline V gene lookup returns CDR1 SGHRS and CDR2 YFSETQ. The CDR3 sequence is 15 residues long. Here the CDR3 reads CASSLDRGTTDTQYF. Written as DNA, the CDR3 is TGCGCCAGCAGTTTGGACAGGGGGACCACAGATACGCAGTATTTT.

The genes are TRBV4-2 and TRBJ2-7; D gene uncertain. This CDR3 has 14 residues. CDR1 is LGHNA, CDR2 YNFKEQ, per germline. Trimming took 0 bases from V and 1 from J, leaving 7 bases between them. The CDR3 loop is CASSQERWSYEQYF. The CDR3 region has the DNA TGTGCCAGCAGCCAAGAGCGGTGGTCCTACGAGCAGTACTTC.

The chain recombines TRBV5-6 with TRBJ2-3, with 8 bases identical to TRBD1. V lost 0 bases to trimming and J lost 5 bases; unmatched junction nucleotides: 11. CDR1 is SGHDT, CDR2 YYEEEE, per germline. The CDR3 is made up of 17 amino acids. In nucleotides, the CDR3 is TGTGCCAGCAGCTTGGGGCTCACCGGGACAGGAATAGATACGCAGTATTTT. This translates into CASSLGLTGTGIDTQYF.

This rearrangement joins TRBV13 to TRBJ2-7, with D unresolved. The CDR3 has 11 residues. Germline assignment: CDR1 PRHDT and CDR2 FYEKMQ (reference sequence). Trimming cost V 5 bases and J 3 bases, with 5 bases left between them. CDR3 nucleotides: TGTGCCAGCAGCACCTTCTACGAGCAGTACTTC. As protein: CASSTFYEQYF.

The V and J genes are TRBV7-8 and TRBJ2-1, with D possibly TRBD2 on 5 matching bases. The V gene lost 1 base and the J gene lost 9 bases, with 16 bases spanning the gap. This CDR3 comprises 15 residues. Germline-derived CDR1 and CDR2 are SGHVS and FQNEAQ. The CDR3 reads CASSLDGGLLAEQFF. CDR3 bases: TGTGCCAGCAGCTTAGACGGCGGACTTCTGGCTGAGCAGTTCTTC.

V usage is TRBV5-1 and J usage is TRBJ2-7; 10 nucleotides align to TRBD2. CDR1 SGHRS and CDR2 YFSETQ come from the germline V gene. J gave up 5 bases and V 0 bases, and 5 bases lay outside the gene matches. The CDR3 length is 15 residues. Here the CDR3 reads CASSLGLAGGNEQYF. In DNA, the CDR3 is TGCGCCAGCAGCTTGGGGTTAGCGGGAGGTAACGAGCAGTACTTC.

This clone has a handful of counts. The genes are TRBV7-8 and TRBJ1-5; unclear D gene. CDR1 is SGHVS and CDR2 is FQNEAQ in the germline V gene. Trimming removed 4 bases from V and 3 bases from J, with 10 bases in between. The CDR3 consists of 14 residues. Here the CDR3 DNA reads TGTGCCAGCAGCTCCCTGGGAGACAATCAGCCCCAGCATTTT. Protein product: CASSSLGDNQPQHF.

This clone occurred once. V and J are TRBV5-6 and TRBJ2-3; 10 nucleotides agree with TRBD2. The trim removed 1 base at V and 10 bases at J, leaving 12 bases unmatched. CDR1 and CDR2 (germline): SGHDT, YYEEEE. The CDR3 loop spans 16 amino acids. CDR3 sequence reads: CASSLRSGRAEVPQYF. CDR3 nucleotide sequence: TGTGCCAGCAGCTTGCGAAGCGGGAGGGCCGAGGTGCCGCAGTATTTT.

In its sample, this clone was seen once. V is TRBV30 and J is TRBJ2-7; TRBD2 agrees at 10 bases. J gave up 4 bases and V 1 base, and 7 bases lay outside the gene matches. Germline CDR1 is GTSNPN and CDR2 is SVGIG (reference sequence). The CDR3 loop spans 15 amino acids. The CDR3 nucleotides read TGTGCCTGGAGTGGGGGTCTAGCGGGAGCTTACGAGCAGTACTTC. It specifies CAWSGGLAGAYEQYF.

This chain connects TRBV6-6 to TRBJ2-7; no clear D gene. V was cut by 5 bases and J by 2 bases, with 10 bases left in between. This CDR3 contains 13 residues. Germline V CDR1 and CDR2: MNHNY, SVGAGI (reference sequence). CDR3 sequence reads: CASSTGEPYEQYF. CDR3 sequence (DNA): TGTGCCAGCAGTACCGGAGAGCCCTACGAGCAGTACTTC.

This clone was counted once. The J gene is TRBJ2-1, the V gene TRBV5-1; tentatively, D is TRBD2 (6 bases). The length of the CDR3 is 16 residues. CDR1 SGHRS and CDR2 YFSETQ come from the germline V gene. V lost 1 base and J lost 2, with 13 bases in between. For the CDR3, the DNA is TGCGCCAGCAGCTTGTATACGGGAGTAGCCTACAATGAGCAGTTCTTC. Residues: CASSLYTGVAYNEQFF.

The gene calls are TRBV28 and TRBJ2-7; 8 bases agree with TRBD2. The CDR3 loop spans 14 amino acids. CDR1 is MDHEN, CDR2 SYDVKM, per germline. V was pared by 7 bases and J by 6 bases, with 11 bases of the junction left unmatched. The CDR3 DNA reads as TGTGCCAGCAACCTAGCGGGCCGAGATCGCGAGCAGTACTTC. It yields the protein CASNLAGRDREQYF.

Concerning this clone: At one of its ends the junction is not consistent with the germline gene, which may arise from a read error. The CDR3 here is CASRGTGGRAVDF. CDR3 nucleotides: TGTGCCAGCAGAGGGACAGGGGGCAGGGCGGTGGACTTC. The chain joins TRBV6-1 to TRBJ2-7; 12 positions agree with TRBD1. This CDR3 spans 13 amino acids. Germline V gene lookup returns CDR1 MNHNS and CDR2 SASEGT.

This chain connects TRBV4-2 to TRBJ2-3, with 8 nucleotides matching TRBD2. In germline, CDR1 is LGHNA, CDR2 YNFKEQ. This CDR3 region has 16 residues. Trimming at V came to 1 base and at J to 4 bases, leaving 7 bases not matched to a gene. The CDR3 DNA sequence: TGTGCCAGCAGCCAAGGGTCCGGGGGGGGAGCAGATACGCAGTATTTT. This translates into CASSQGSGGGADTQYF.

V usage is TRBV28 and J usage is TRBJ2-3; D is possibly TRBD1 (5 bases). CDR3 length: 13 residues. CDR1 and CDR2 from the germline V gene are MDHEN and SYDVKM. V shed 3 bases and J shed 6 bases, with 10 bases lying between them. CDR3 loop: CASSLNRWDTQYF. CDR3 nucleotides: TGTGCCAGCAGTTTGAACAGGTGGGATACGCAGTATTTT.

The CDR3 nucleotides are TGTGCCAGCAGTCCTAGCGGTCGTCCGCAGTTCTTC. As protein: CASSPSGRPQFF. J is TRBJ2-1 and V is TRBV28, with 7 bases matching TRBD2. Trimming cost V 5 bases and J 12 bases; bases outside gene matches: 7. Germline lookup yields CDR1 MDHEN and CDR2 SYDVKM. This CDR3 spans 12 amino acids.

V gene TRBV25-1 combines with J gene TRBJ2-1; TRBD2 is a possible D gene (6 bases). Per the germline V gene, CDR1 is MGHDK and CDR2 is SYGVNS. This CDR3 spans 15 amino acids. V shed 2 bases and J shed 9 bases, with 17 bases lying between them. This CDR3 reads CASSEIGGVDSEQFF. CDR3 DNA sequence: TGTGCCAGCAGTGAAATCGGAGGGGTAGATTCTGAGCAGTTCTTC.

The chain has TRBV5-1 and TRBJ1-1; D is possibly TRBD1 (5 bases). V was cut by 0 bases and J by 1 base, with 10 bases left in between. This CDR3 region has 15 residues. The germline V gene encodes CDR1 SGHRS and CDR2 YFSETQ. Written as DNA, the CDR3 is TGCGCCAGCAGCTTGGGACAGACAGCGAACACTGAAGCTTTCTTT. Its translation is CASSLGQTANTEAFF.

In its sample, this clone was seen a few times. The chain couples TRBV25-1 to TRBJ2-5; TRBD1 agrees at 7 bases. The DNA matches TRBJ2-7 better at its end, which makes the J call doubtful. Germline V CDR1 and CDR2: MGHDK, SYGVNS. This CDR3 comprises 13 residues. The CDR3 DNA is TGTGCCAGCAGTGTCCAGGGGGTCGACGAGCAGTACTTC. This gives the protein CASSVQGVDEQYF.